These T cell receptor beta chains were read from a single sample in a study of blood T cell repertoires in COVID-19. The assay was immunoSEQ multiplex PCR, and TCRdb's table has in-frame clones only and misses some. The sample shows about 220,000 clones, roughly four fifths of them seen only once. The material sequenced was peripheral blood. These receptors were taken from a woman in her sixties with acute or convalescent COVID-19. The CDR3 runs from the conserved cysteine through the conserved F or W. A D gene is named only where the DNA matches it firmly. Size tells how often a clone was seen (once, few, many) or the class of an expanded clone, and some rows leave it out.

j_gene: TRBJ1-2
v_gene: TRBV7-9
d_gene: NA
abundance: NA
CDR3aa: CAVLGVYGYTF
CDR3nt: TGTGCCGTCCTAGGGGTATATGGCTACACCTTC

j_gene: TRBJ2-1
v_gene: TRBV7-9
d_gene: TRBD1
abundance: few
CDR3aa: CASSLHGQANEQFF
CDR3nt: TGTGCCAGCAGCCTCCACGGACAGGCCAATGAGCAGTTCTTC

j_gene: TRBJ1-2
v_gene: TRBV20-1
d_gene: NA
abundance: NA
CDR3aa: CSASNRAGEGYTF
CDR3nt: TGCAGTGCTAGTAATAGGGCAGGGGAAGGCTACACCTTC

j_gene: TRBJ1-6
v_gene: TRBV28
d_gene: NA
abundance: NA
CDR3aa: CASSLSSYNSPLHF
CDR3nt: TGTGCCAGCAGTCTCTCCTCCTATAATTCACCCCTCCACTTT

j_gene: TRBJ2-1
v_gene: TRBV12-3/TRBV12-4
d_gene: NA
abundance: NA
CDR3aa: CASSFEDKQFF
CDR3nt: TGTGCCAGCAGTTTTGAGGATAAGCAGTTCTTC

j_gene: TRBJ2-3
v_gene: TRBV7-9
d_gene: NA
abundance: NA
CDR3aa: CASSLELDTQYF
CDR3nt: TGTGCCAGCAGCTTAGAGCTAGATACGCAGTATTTT

j_gene: TRBJ1-5
v_gene: TRBV7-3
d_gene: NA
abundance: few
CDR3aa: CASSRQAPGVDQPQHF
CDR3nt: TGTGCCAGCAGCAGACAGGCTCCCGGTGTGGATCAGCCCCAGCATTTT

j_gene: TRBJ1-1
v_gene: TRBV6-4
d_gene: TRBD1
abundance: NA
CDR3aa: CASSDFPGGTEAFF
CDR3nt: TGTGCCAGCAGTGATTTCCCAGGGGGCACTGAAGCTTTCTTT

j_gene: TRBJ1-1
v_gene: TRBV5-1
d_gene: NA
abundance: NA
CDR3aa: CASRKNLNTEAFF
CDR3nt: TGCGCCAGCAGAAAGAACTTGAACACTGAAGCTTTCTTT

j_gene: TRBJ2-5
v_gene: TRBV12-3/TRBV12-4
d_gene: TRBD2
abundance: NA
CDR3aa: CASTAAGEAQYF
CDR3nt: TGTGCCAGCACCGCAGCGGGGGAGGCCCAGTACTTC

j_gene: TRBJ1-3
v_gene: TRBV6-1
d_gene: NA
abundance: NA
CDR3aa: CASSEWGVTGNTIYF
CDR3nt: TGTGCCAGCAGTGAATGGGGGGTTACTGGAAACACCATATATTTT

j_gene: TRBJ2-3
v_gene: TRBV7-2
d_gene: NA
abundance: NA
CDR3aa: CASSSERTTDTQYF
CDR3nt: TGTGCCAGCAGCTCAGAGCGGACCACAGATACGCAGTATTTT

j_gene: TRBJ1-6
v_gene: TRBV6-5
d_gene: NA
abundance: NA
CDR3aa: CATFVVGNSPLHF
CDR3nt: TGTGCCACATTTGTGGTGGGCAATTCACCCCTCCACTTT

j_gene: TRBJ2-1
v_gene: TRBV4-2
d_gene: TRBD2
abundance: NA
CDR3aa: CASSQEGAGGLGEQFF
CDR3nt: TGTGCCAGCAGCCAAGAGGGGGCGGGGGGGCTTGGTGAGCAGTTCTTC

j_gene: TRBJ1-3
v_gene: TRBV7-8
d_gene: TRBD1
abundance: NA
CDR3aa: CASSLVPGGDGNTIYF
CDR3nt: TGTGCCAGCAGCTTAGTACCAGGGGGCGATGGAAACACCATATATTTT

j_gene: TRBJ1-1
v_gene: TRBV3-1/TRBV3-2
d_gene: TRBD1
abundance: NA
CDR3aa: CASSRTGERTEAFF
CDR3nt: TGTGCCAGCAGCCGGACAGGGGAGCGGACTGAAGCTTTCTTT

j_gene: TRBJ2-5
v_gene: TRBV7-9
d_gene: NA
abundance: NA
CDR3aa: CASSLSVPQETQYF
CDR3nt: TGTGCCAGCAGCTTATCAGTCCCCCAAGAGACCCAGTACTTC

j_gene: TRBJ1-2
v_gene: TRBV7-3
d_gene: TRBD1
abundance: NA
CDR3aa: CASSPVPGQGPGGYTF
CDR3nt: TGTGCCAGCAGCCCGGTCCCGGGACAGGGACCGGGAGGCTACACCTTC

j_gene: TRBJ1-1
v_gene: TRBV7-2
d_gene: NA
abundance: NA
CDR3aa: CASSIPQTENTEAFF
CDR3nt: TGTGCCAGCAGCATACCGCAGACAGAGAACACTGAAGCTTTCTTT

j_gene: TRBJ2-4
v_gene: TRBV6-6
d_gene: NA
abundance: NA
CDR3aa: CASRLDMAKNIQYF
CDR3nt: TGTGCCAGCAGACTAGACATGGCCAAAAACATTCAGTACTTC

j_gene: TRBJ1-6
v_gene: TRBV5-1
d_gene: TRBD1
abundance: NA
CDR3aa: CASSPGQGNSPLHF
CDR3nt: TGCGCCAGCAGCCCGGGACAGGGAAATTCACCCCTCCACTTT

j_gene: TRBJ1-5
v_gene: TRBV27
d_gene: TRBD1
abundance: once
CDR3aa: CASSLSPDRAQPQHF
CDR3nt: TGTGCCAGCAGTTTATCCCCGGACAGGGCTCAGCCCCAGCATTTT

j_gene: TRBJ1-3
v_gene: TRBV3-1/TRBV3-2
d_gene: TRBD1
abundance: NA
CDR3aa: CASSNNDRGLGNTIYF
CDR3nt: TGTGCCAGCAGCAACAATGACAGGGGGCTTGGAAACACCATATATTTT

j_gene: TRBJ1-4
v_gene: TRBV7-7
d_gene: NA
abundance: NA
CDR3aa: CASSFRLGQPINEKLFF
CDR3nt: TGTGCTAGCAGCTTCCGTTTGGGGCAGCCGATTAATGAAAAACTGTTTTTT

j_gene: TRBJ2-5
v_gene: TRBV19
d_gene: TRBD2
abundance: NA
CDR3aa: CASSMGGEVETQYF
CDR3nt: TGTGCCAGTAGTATGGGGGGGGAGGTAGAGACCCAGTACTTC

j_gene: TRBJ1-2
v_gene: TRBV5-1
d_gene: NA
abundance: NA
CDR3aa: CASSLRDSQRGGYTF
CDR3nt: TGCGCCAGCAGCTTGCGGGACTCTCAAAGAGGAGGCTACACCTTC

j_gene: TRBJ2-7
v_gene: TRBV30
d_gene: NA
abundance: few
CDR3aa: CARGSTYEQYF
CDR3nt: TGTGCCAGGGGGTCAACCTACGAGCAGTACTTC

j_gene: TRBJ2-3
v_gene: TRBV11-2
d_gene: NA
abundance: NA
CDR3aa: CASSLAHTLSTDTQYF
CDR3nt: TGTGCCAGCAGCTTAGCTCACACATTGAGCACAGATACGCAGTATTTT

j_gene: TRBJ2-3
v_gene: TRBV5-4
d_gene: TRBD1
abundance: NA
CDR3aa: CASILPGQDTQYF
CDR3nt: TGTGCCAGCATCCTGCCGGGACAGGACACGCAGTATTTT

j_gene: TRBJ1-6
v_gene: TRBV14
d_gene: NA
abundance: NA
CDR3aa: CASSQDLGSNSPLHF
CDR3nt: TGTGCCAGCAGCCAAGATCTTGGCAGTAATTCACCCCTCCACTTT

j_gene: TRBJ1-2
v_gene: TRBV9
d_gene: NA
abundance: NA
CDR3aa: CASSVGEGPYGYTF
CDR3nt: TGTGCCAGCAGCGTAGGGGAGGGCCCCTATGGCTACACCTTC

j_gene: TRBJ2-3
v_gene: TRBV7-2
d_gene: TRBD2
abundance: NA
CDR3aa: CASSHSGGDTQYF
CDR3nt: TGTGCCAGCAGCCACAGCGGGGGGGATACGCAGTATTTT

j_gene: TRBJ2-7
v_gene: TRBV5-8
d_gene: TRBD2
abundance: NA
CDR3aa: CASSLTSGVYEQYF
CDR3nt: TGTGCCAGCAGCCTGACTAGCGGGGTCTACGAGCAGTACTTC

j_gene: TRBJ1-2
v_gene: TRBV6-2/TRBV6-3
d_gene: NA
abundance: NA
CDR3aa: CASSYSLSYGYTF
CDR3nt: TGTGCCAGCAGTTATTCCCTGTCCTATGGCTACACCTTC

j_gene: TRBJ1-6
v_gene: TRBV19
d_gene: NA
abundance: NA
CDR3aa: CASTGQGMISPLHF
CDR3nt: TGTGCCAGTACGGGCCAGGGTATGATTTCACCCCTCCACTTT

j_gene: TRBJ1-2
v_gene: TRBV4-1
d_gene: NA
abundance: NA
CDR3aa: CASSQELGKYYGYTF
CDR3nt: TGCGCCAGCAGCCAAGAACTAGGGAAGTACTATGGCTACACCTTC

j_gene: TRBJ2-2
v_gene: TRBV4-2
d_gene: NA
abundance: NA
CDR3aa: CASSRPKGPTNTGELFF
CDR3nt: TGTGCCAGCAGCCGACCCAAGGGGCCAACGAACACCGGGGAGCTGTTTTTT

j_gene: TRBJ2-3
v_gene: TRBV27
d_gene: TRBD2
abundance: NA
CDR3aa: CASPGTSGGDSTDTQYF
CDR3nt: TGTGCCAGTCCCGGGACTAGCGGGGGGGACAGCACAGATACGCAGTATTTT

j_gene: TRBJ1-1
v_gene: TRBV2
d_gene: NA
abundance: few
CDR3aa: CASSRMNTEAFF
CDR3nt: TGTGCCAGCAGCCGTATGAACACTGAAGCTTTCTTT

j_gene: TRBJ1-2
v_gene: TRBV27
d_gene: NA
abundance: NA
CDR3aa: CASSQGQLYGYTF
CDR3nt: TGTGCCAGCAGTCAAGGACAGCTCTATGGCTACACCTTC

j_gene: TRBJ1-1
v_gene: TRBV7-9
d_gene: NA
abundance: few
CDR3aa: CASSSASTEAFF
CDR3nt: TGTGCCAGCAGCTCGGCTAGCACTGAAGCTTTCTTT

j_gene: TRBJ2-3
v_gene: TRBV3-1/TRBV3-2
d_gene: TRBD2
abundance: NA
CDR3aa: CASSLPTSGVTDTQYF
CDR3nt: TGTGCCAGCAGCCTACCTACTAGCGGGGTAACAGATACGCAGTATTTT

j_gene: TRBJ1-1
v_gene: TRBV5-6
d_gene: NA
abundance: few
CDR3aa: CASIPGQEAFF
CDR3nt: TGTGCCAGCATACCGGGACAAGAAGCTTTCTTT

j_gene: TRBJ1-1
v_gene: TRBV19
d_gene: NA
abundance: NA
CDR3aa: CASSIAQGNTEAFF
CDR3nt: TGTGCCAGTAGTATAGCACAGGGAAACACTGAAGCTTTCTTT

j_gene: TRBJ2-5
v_gene: TRBV20-1
d_gene: TRBD2
abundance: NA
CDR3aa: CSASPSGGAEETQYF
CDR3nt: TGCAGTGCTAGTCCCAGCGGGGGGGCCGAGGAGACCCAGTACTTC

j_gene: TRBJ2-2
v_gene: TRBV4-2
d_gene: NA
abundance: NA
CDR3aa: CASSQLSGQNTGELFF
CDR3nt: TGTGCCAGCAGCCAATTGAGCGGGCAGAACACCGGGGAGCTGTTTTTT

j_gene: TRBJ2-1
v_gene: TRBV4-1
d_gene: TRBD2
abundance: NA
CDR3aa: CASSLPPGTSGTRTTYNEQFF
CDR3nt: TGCGCCAGCAGCCTGCCGCCCGGGACTAGCGGAACAAGAACGACCTACAATGAGCAGTTCTTC